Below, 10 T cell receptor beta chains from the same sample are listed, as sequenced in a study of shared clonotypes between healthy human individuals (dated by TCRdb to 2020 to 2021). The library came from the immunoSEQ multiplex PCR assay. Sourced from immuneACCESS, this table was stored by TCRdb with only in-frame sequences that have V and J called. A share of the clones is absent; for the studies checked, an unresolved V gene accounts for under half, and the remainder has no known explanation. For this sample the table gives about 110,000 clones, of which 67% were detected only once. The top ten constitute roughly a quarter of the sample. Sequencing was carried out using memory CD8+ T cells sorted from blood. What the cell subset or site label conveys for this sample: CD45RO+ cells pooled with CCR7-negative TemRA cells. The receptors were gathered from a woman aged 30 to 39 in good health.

CDR3 sequence reads: CASSLVRGFNYGYTF. In DNA form, the CDR3 reads TGTGCCAGCAGCTTGGTTCGAGGCTTTAACTATGGCTACACCTTC. The chain combines TRBV5-6 with TRBJ1-2; no reliable D call. CDR3 size: 15 residues. V was shortened by 0 bases and J by 1 base, with 10 bases between the two germline ends. Germline CDR1 SGHDT, CDR2 YYEEEE.

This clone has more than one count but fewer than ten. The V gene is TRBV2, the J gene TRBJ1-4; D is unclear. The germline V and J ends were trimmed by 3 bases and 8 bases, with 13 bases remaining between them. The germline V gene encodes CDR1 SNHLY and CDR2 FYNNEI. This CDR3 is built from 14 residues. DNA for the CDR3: TGTGCCAGCAGTGATGCCGATTTTGAGGAAAAACTGTTTTTT. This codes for CASSDADFEEKLFF.

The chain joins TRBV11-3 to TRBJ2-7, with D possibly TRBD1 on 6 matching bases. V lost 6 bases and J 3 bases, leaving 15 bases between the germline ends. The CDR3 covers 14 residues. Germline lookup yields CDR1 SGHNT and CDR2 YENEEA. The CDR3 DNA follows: TGTGCCAGCAGACCACAACGGGACAACTACGAGCAGTACTTC. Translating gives CASRPQRDNYEQYF.

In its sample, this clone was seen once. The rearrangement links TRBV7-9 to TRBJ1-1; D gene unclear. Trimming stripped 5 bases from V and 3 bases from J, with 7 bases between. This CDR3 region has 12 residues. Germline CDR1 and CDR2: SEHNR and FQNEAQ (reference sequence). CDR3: CASSQRDTEAFF. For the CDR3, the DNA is TGTGCCAGCAGCCAAAGGGACACTGAAGCTTTCTTT.

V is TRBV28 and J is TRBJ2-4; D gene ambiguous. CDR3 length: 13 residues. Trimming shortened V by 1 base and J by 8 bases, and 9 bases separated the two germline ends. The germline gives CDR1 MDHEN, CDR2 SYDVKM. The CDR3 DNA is TGTGCCAGCAGTTTATATCCCCGAGACATTCAGTACTTC. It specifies CASSLYPRDIQYF.

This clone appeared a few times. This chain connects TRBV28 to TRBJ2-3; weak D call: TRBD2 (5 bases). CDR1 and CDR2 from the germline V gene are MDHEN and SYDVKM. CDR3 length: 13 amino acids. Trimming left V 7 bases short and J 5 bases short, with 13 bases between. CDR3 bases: TGTGCCAGCATCCACAACGAGGGAGATACGCAGTATTTT. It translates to CASIHNEGDTQYF.

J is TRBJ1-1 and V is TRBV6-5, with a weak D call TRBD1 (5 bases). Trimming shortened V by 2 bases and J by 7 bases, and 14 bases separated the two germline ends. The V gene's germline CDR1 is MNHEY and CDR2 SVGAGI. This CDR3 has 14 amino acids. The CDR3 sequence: CASSYPRGRVEAFF. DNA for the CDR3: TGTGCCAGCAGTTACCCCCGGGGGAGGGTTGAAGCTTTCTTT.

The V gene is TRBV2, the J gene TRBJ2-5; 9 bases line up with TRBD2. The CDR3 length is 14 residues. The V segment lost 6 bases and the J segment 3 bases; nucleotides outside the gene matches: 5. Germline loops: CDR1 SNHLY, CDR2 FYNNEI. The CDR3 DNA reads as TGTGCCAGCAGGCGGGGCGGGAGGGAAGAGACCCAGTACTTC. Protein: CASRRGGREETQYF.

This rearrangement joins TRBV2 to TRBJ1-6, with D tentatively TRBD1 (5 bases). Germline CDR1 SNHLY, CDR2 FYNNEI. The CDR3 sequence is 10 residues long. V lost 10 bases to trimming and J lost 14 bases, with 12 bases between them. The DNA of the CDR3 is TGTGCCACTGGGGGAATCACCCTCCACTTT. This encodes CATGGITLHF.

Here the CDR3 reads CASSPTGSSYNEQFF. CDR3 sequence (DNA): TGCGCCAGCAGTCCAACAGGGAGCTCCTACAATGAGCAGTTCTTC. The chain recombines TRBV5-1 with TRBJ2-1, with D perhaps TRBD1 (6 bases). CDR1 and CDR2 (germline): SGHRS, YFSETQ. Trimming removed 5 bases at V and 0 bases at J, with 12 bases between. The CDR3 is 15 amino acids.